The clone carrying this TCR beta chain was counted ten times or more. The antigen remains undetermined. Germline CDR1 SGHAT, CDR2 FQNNGV. Deletions cut 5 bases from V and 0 bases from J, with 23 bases between. The CDR3 length is 18 residues. Study-level findings and limits: Tumor Treg TCRs overlapped most with tumor naive CD4+ cells. Whole repertoires were not studied in the larger cohort, only one V-J beta rearrangement.

Constant-region reverse primers amplified full-length variable regions, followed by semi-nested Nested Universal Primer A PCR. One entry per CDR3 protein, called by TCRdb with MiXCR from the 5' RACE reads. The sample includes 50,000 to 65,000 distinct CDR3 sequences, under 25% of them seen just once. Cells sorted as Tregs were CD4+, CD25+ and CD127-/low. V usage is TRBV11-2 and J usage is TRBJ2-7; D tentatively reads TRBD1 or TRBD2 (5 bases each). The clonotype originates from a female donor with breast cancer. Material: tumor-infiltrating Tregs sorted from the breast tumor. CDR3 in amino acids: CASSPGSLRGLSSYEQYF. The CDR3 bases are TGTGCCAGCAGCCCAGGGTCTTTGAGGGGCCTTAGCTCCTACGAGCAGTACTTC.